These T cell receptor beta chains were read from a single sample in a study of shared clonotypes between healthy human individuals. Generated by immunoSEQ multiplex PCR, the TCRdb table keeps only in-frame clones and is missing some. This sample yields under 2,000,000 clones, of which about 95% are seen a single time; more than 0.95% belongs to the top ten. The sequenced material came from naive CD8+ T cells sorted from blood. The receptors were gathered from a man younger than 35 in good health. The CDR3 runs from the conserved cysteine through the conserved F or W.

CDR3 protein: CASSLGGADTQYF
J gene: TRBJ2-3
V gene: TRBV7-2
CDR3 length: 13

CDR3 protein: CASSSRGFGYTF
J gene: TRBJ1-2
V gene: TRBV5-6
CDR3 length: 12

CDR3 protein: CASSLAGAYNEQFF
J gene: TRBJ2-1
V gene: TRBV5-1
CDR3 length: 14

CDR3 protein: CASTSGTGVYNEQFF
J gene: TRBJ2-1
V gene: TRBV5-1
CDR3 length: 15

CDR3 protein: CASSQGVEGYTF
J gene: TRBJ1-2
V gene: TRBV18
CDR3 length: 12

CDR3 protein: CAISGGRADPYEQYF
J gene: TRBJ2-7
V gene: TRBV10-3
CDR3 length: 15

CDR3 protein: CASSLEGREQFF
J gene: TRBJ2-1
V gene: TRBV28
CDR3 length: 12

CDR3 protein: CASSSPSGDYWHEQFF
J gene: TRBJ2-1
V gene: TRBV27
CDR3 length: 16

CDR3 protein: CASRQGVPYEQYF
J gene: TRBJ2-7
V gene: TRBV28
CDR3 length: 13

CDR3 protein: CASYPTGFRNTEAFF
J gene: TRBJ1-1
V gene: TRBV6-1
CDR3 length: 15

CDR3 protein: CATGAGGLYNEQFF
J gene: TRBJ2-1
V gene: TRBV4-1
CDR3 length: 14

CDR3 protein: CASSLAGVYEQYF
J gene: TRBJ2-7
V gene: TRBV5-1
CDR3 length: 13

CDR3 protein: CASSLLGAGSRMTEAFF
J gene: TRBJ1-1
V gene: TRBV19
CDR3 length: 17

CDR3 protein: CASSFMGVEKLFF
J gene: TRBJ1-4
V gene: TRBV28
CDR3 length: 13

CDR3 protein: CASSPWGTGANVLTF
J gene: TRBJ2-6
V gene: TRBV5-4
CDR3 length: 15

CDR3 protein: CASSLENQGDTGELFF
J gene: TRBJ2-2
V gene: TRBV5-6
CDR3 length: 16

CDR3 protein: CASSPGQGARTEAFF
J gene: TRBJ1-1
V gene: TRBV4-1
CDR3 length: 15

CDR3 protein: CASSLVGTVNEQFF
J gene: TRBJ2-1
V gene: TRBV7-8
CDR3 length: 14

CDR3 protein: CASSPTSGGDYEQYF
J gene: TRBJ2-7
V gene: TRBV13
CDR3 length: 15

CDR3 protein: CASSVGSGGQLVYEQYF
J gene: TRBJ2-7
V gene: TRBV9
CDR3 length: 17

CDR3 protein: CAWSLTGAAYGYTF
J gene: TRBJ1-2
V gene: TRBV30
CDR3 length: 14

CDR3 protein: CASLRFQLAGVGTGELFF
J gene: TRBJ2-2
V gene: TRBV10-2
CDR3 length: 18

CDR3 protein: CASSEAGWQGYGYTF
J gene: TRBJ1-2
V gene: TRBV6-1
CDR3 length: 15

CDR3 protein: CASSPRTSKVYEQYF
J gene: TRBJ2-7
V gene: TRBV6-6
CDR3 length: 15

CDR3 protein: CASSFGGSNYGYTF
J gene: TRBJ1-2
V gene: TRBV27
CDR3 length: 14

CDR3 protein: CASREGRFNQPQHF
J gene: TRBJ1-5
V gene: TRBV19
CDR3 length: 14

CDR3 protein: CASSSNGGTSDNEQFF
J gene: TRBJ2-1
V gene: TRBV7-8
CDR3 length: 16

CDR3 protein: CASSPDTTYEQYF
J gene: TRBJ2-7
V gene: TRBV4-3
CDR3 length: 13

CDR3 protein: CARGGLETQYF
J gene: TRBJ2-5
V gene: TRBV2
CDR3 length: 11

CDR3 protein: CASSIAGVLYEQYF
J gene: TRBJ2-7
V gene: TRBV28
CDR3 length: 14

CDR3 protein: CASTEGGWGSGQPQHF
J gene: TRBJ1-5
V gene: TRBV6-1
CDR3 length: 16

CDR3 protein: CASSPGTSVYEQYF
J gene: TRBJ2-7
V gene: TRBV10-1
CDR3 length: 14

CDR3 protein: CASSPPLDRQDGYTF
J gene: TRBJ1-2
V gene: TRBV7-9
CDR3 length: 15

CDR3 protein: CASSPDRDYGYTF
J gene: TRBJ1-2
V gene: TRBV2
CDR3 length: 13

CDR3 protein: CASALGAGGPNEQFF
J gene: TRBJ2-1
V gene: TRBV5-1
CDR3 length: 15

CDR3 protein: CASSLEGTGSSYEQYF
J gene: TRBJ2-7
V gene: TRBV5-5
CDR3 length: 16

CDR3 protein: CASSSEGQGGTEAFF
J gene: TRBJ1-1
V gene: TRBV11-2
CDR3 length: 15

CDR3 protein: CASSFREGGTEAFF
J gene: TRBJ1-1
V gene: TRBV6-5
CDR3 length: 14

CDR3 protein: CASSTPAGGYNEQFF
J gene: TRBJ2-1
V gene: TRBV7-9
CDR3 length: 15

CDR3 protein: CASSLSQGNSPLHF
J gene: TRBJ1-6
V gene: TRBV27
CDR3 length: 14

CDR3 protein: CASRPNGVDTEAFF
J gene: TRBJ1-1
V gene: TRBV28
CDR3 length: 14

CDR3 protein: CASSYSDDTDTQYF
J gene: TRBJ2-3
V gene: TRBV6-5
CDR3 length: 14

CDR3 protein: CASSLEGPEETQYF
J gene: TRBJ2-5
V gene: TRBV13
CDR3 length: 14

CDR3 protein: CASSDSLQGPSTEAFF
J gene: TRBJ1-1
V gene: TRBV6-4
CDR3 length: 16

CDR3 protein: CASSLGTSHLSDTQYF
J gene: TRBJ2-3
V gene: TRBV7-6
CDR3 length: 16

CDR3 protein: CASSTQEGQGNNEQFF
J gene: TRBJ2-1
V gene: TRBV7-9
CDR3 length: 16

CDR3 protein: CASSLGRGNTGELFF
J gene: TRBJ2-2
V gene: TRBV5-4
CDR3 length: 15

CDR3 protein: CASSHPGDADTQYF
J gene: TRBJ2-3
V gene: TRBV10-1
CDR3 length: 14